These 23 T cell receptor beta chains were sequenced from one sample in a study of Ad26.COV2.S vaccination and SARS-CoV-2 variants. Clones were sequenced by immunoSEQ multiplex PCR, and TCRdb holds only the in-frame ones, with some missing. The top ten clones hold about 1.6% of a sample with over 400,000 clones, over 80% of them seen once. As for treatment: some 19 received Ad26.COV2.S at low or high dose, single or two shots; a few received placebo; per-sample allocation not given. Specimen acquisition occurred on day 63 following the initial vaccine or placebo injection. Sequences were derived from peripheral blood, sampled in a trial of Ad26.COV2.S vaccine versus placebo. The receptors shown here come from a person between 18 and 59 years old who received the Ad26.COV2.S COVID-19 vaccine or a placebo.

Details on this clone: Other DNA sequences in the same sample also yield this CDR3. The chain is built from TRBV6-5 and TRBJ2-7; D perhaps matches TRBD2 (6 bases). With 0 bases removed from V and 4 bases from J, the gap between germline ends came to 10 bases. CDR1 and CDR2 from the germline V gene are MNHEY and SVGAGI. The CDR3 consists of 14 residues. CDR3 in DNA: TGTGCCAGCAGTTACTCGGAGGGAAGTTACGAGCAGTACTTC. Encoded protein: CASSYSEGSYEQYF.

This clone was seen only a few times. The gene calls are TRBV10-3 and TRBJ1-5; D is perhaps TRBD1 (6 bases). Trimming stripped 3 bases from V and 2 bases from J, with 11 bases between. This CDR3 has 15 amino acids. Germline V gene data show CDR1 as ENHRY and CDR2 as SYGVKD. The CDR3 DNA reads TGTGCCATCAGTGATGGGGGGCTAGGCAATCAGCCCCAGCATTTT. Its translation is CAISDGGLGNQPQHF.

V is TRBV19 and J is TRBJ1-1; D is uncertain. Germline V lookup: CDR1 LNHDA, CDR2 SQIVND (reference sequence). The CDR3 totals 15 residues. The germline V and J ends were trimmed by 5 bases and 4 bases, with 17 bases remaining between them. The CDR3 DNA sequence: TGTGCCAGTAGTTTCCGATCCGGGGAGAGCACTGAAGCTTTCTTT. Protein: CASSFRSGESTEAFF. The full variable domain, its missing parts supplied by reference TRBV19 and TRBJ1-1, is DGGITQSPKYLFRKEGQNVTLSCEQNLNHDAMYWYRQDPGQGLRLIYYSQIVNDFQKGDIAEGYSVSREKKESFPLTVTSAQKNPTAFYLCASSFRSGESTEAFFGQGTRLTVV.

The V and J genes are TRBV27 and TRBJ1-2; D unclear. V was clipped by 2 bases and J by 5 bases, with 21 bases between them. CDR1 is MNHEY, CDR2 SMNVEV, per germline (reference sequence). This CDR3 is built from 17 residues. CDR3: CASSLGPSLSPGYGYTF. The CDR3 nucleotides are TGTGCCAGCAGTTTAGGTCCGTCCCTATCCCCGGGGTATGGCTACACCTTC.

The chain recombines TRBV6-6 with TRBJ2-3; tentative D call: TRBD2 (6 bases). This CDR3 spans 13 amino acids. With 5 bases removed from V and 0 bases from J, the gap between germline ends came to 6 bases. Germline V gene sequence: CDR1 MNHNY, CDR2 SVGAGI (reference sequence). The CDR3 region is CASSRGSTDTQYF. The CDR3 DNA sequence: TGTGCCAGCAGTCGGGGGAGCACAGATACGCAGTATTTT.

The rearrangement joins TRBV30 to TRBJ1-5; perhaps TRBD1 as D (6 bases). Germline V CDR1 and CDR2: GTSNPN, SVGIG (reference sequence). The CDR3 is 13 residues long. V dropped 2 bases and J dropped 7 bases, with 12 bases sitting between them. The DNA for the CDR3 is TGTGCCTGGAGTCGGCAGGGGCCGCAGCCCCAGCATTTT. This gives the protein CAWSRQGPQPQHF.

The chain joins TRBV21-1 to TRBJ1-5. TRBV21-1 has pseudogene status. The CDR3 is 14 residues long. CDR3 amino acids: CASSKAFGNQPQHF. For the CDR3, the DNA is TGTGCCAGCAGCAAAGCCTTCGGGAATCAGCCCCAGCATTTT.

J is TRBJ1-2 and V is TRBV4-1, with a tentative D call TRBD1 (5 bases). Germline V gene data show CDR1 as MGHRA and CDR2 as YSYEKL. The CDR3 is 17 residues long. With 1 base removed from V and 4 bases from J, the gap between germline ends came to 19 bases. This chain's CDR3 is CASSQVPPPGDIYGYTF. DNA of the CDR3: TGCGCCAGCAGCCAAGTTCCGCCCCCGGGGGATATCTATGGCTACACCTTC.

This clone has a single count. This chain links TRBV7-9 with TRBJ2-7; no definite D call. Trimming took 3 bases from V and 2 from J, leaving 5 bases between them. Germline V gene lookup returns CDR1 SEHNR and CDR2 FQNEAQ (reference sequence). The CDR3 totals 12 residues. The CDR3: CASSFGTYEQYF. The CDR3 region has the DNA TGTGCCAGCAGCTTTGGGACCTACGAGCAGTACTTC.

The chain joins TRBV9 to TRBJ1-6; D is unclear. CDR1 and CDR2 from the germline V gene are SGDLS and YYNGEE. This CDR3 spans 14 amino acids. The ends were cut back, 1 base at V and 12 bases at J, with 14 bases in the middle. The CDR3, as DNA: TGTGCCAGCAGCGTATATGGTACCTCAGGACCCCTCCACTTT. Residues: CASSVYGTSGPLHF.

The gene calls are TRBV4-1 and TRBJ1-5; D unclear. In germline, CDR1 is MGHRA, CDR2 YSYEKL. V was clipped by 5 bases and J by 4 bases, with 9 bases between them. This CDR3 contains 13 residues. DNA for the CDR3: TGCGCCAGCAGCAAAGGGTTTAATCAGCCCCAGCATTTT. Its translation: CASSKGFNQPQHF.

This chain links TRBV19 with TRBJ1-4; D may be TRBD1 (6 bases). The CDR3 is 14 amino acids. Looked up from germline, CDR1 is LNHDA and CDR2 is SQIVND (reference sequence). V gave up 8 bases and J gave up 8 bases, with 18 bases separating them. CDR3 in DNA: TGTGCCAGTGCCCAGGGCTGGGGGCCCGAAAAACTGTTTTTT. Residues: CASAQGWGPEKLFF. Combining the CDR3 with reference TRBV19 and TRBJ1-4 gives the whole variable domain DGGITQSPKYLFRKEGQNVTLSCEQNLNHDAMYWYRQDPGQGLRLIYYSQIVNDFQKGDIAEGYSVSREKKESFPLTVTSAQKNPTAFYLCASAQGWGPEKLFFGSGTQLSVL.

This clone was counted only a few times. The V call is TRBV27, the J call TRBJ2-7; 8 bases line up with TRBD1. V shed 5 bases, J shed 2 bases, and the junction held 11 bases outside the gene matches. CDR3 length: 16 amino acids. CDR1 is MNHEY, CDR2 SMNVEV, per germline (reference sequence). CDR3 amino acids: CASSAAWTGLAYEQYF. The CDR3 nucleotides are TGTGCCAGCAGTGCAGCTTGGACAGGGTTAGCCTACGAGCAGTACTTC.

Comment on this clone: Additional DNA sequences in this sample encode the identical CDR3. This chain uses TRBV9 with TRBJ2-7; D not resolved. Trimming stripped 0 bases from V and 0 bases from J, with 7 bases between. CDR1 is SGDLS and CDR2 is YYNGEE in the germline V gene. The CDR3 contains 14 residues. The CDR3 spells CASSVEDGSYEQYF. In DNA, the CDR3 is TGTGCCAGCAGCGTAGAGGACGGCTCCTACGAGCAGTACTTC.

This clone came up once. The gene calls are TRBV29-1 and TRBJ2-2; 7 nucleotides agree with TRBD1. Germline CDR1 and CDR2: SQVTM and ANQGSEA. V gave up 6 bases and J gave up 0 bases; unmatched junction bases: 4. CDR3 size: 14 residues. CDR3 residues: CSVQGVTNTGELFF. The CDR3, as DNA: TGCAGCGTCCAGGGGGTGACGAACACCGGGGAGCTGTTTTTT.

The J gene is TRBJ2-2, the V gene TRBV7-9; 7 bases match TRBD1. The J segment lost 4 bases and the V segment lost 3 bases, leaving 8 bases of the junction unmatched. Germline V lookup: CDR1 SEHNR, CDR2 FQNEAQ (reference sequence). The CDR3 totals 16 residues. This CDR3 is CASSFLGQSPTGELFF. The CDR3 DNA sequence: TGTGCCAGCAGCTTCCTGGGACAGTCCCCCACCGGGGAGCTGTTTTTT.

The chain links TRBV4-3 to TRBJ2-3, with TRBD2 identical over 9 bases. This CDR3 is 15 amino acids long. CDR1 is LGHNA, CDR2 YSLEER, per germline. Unmatched junction bases numbered 3, after V lost 4 bases and J lost 1 base. The CDR3 DNA reads TGCGCCAGCAGCCGGACTAGCGCAGGCACAGATACGCAGTATTTT. This encodes CASSRTSAGTDTQYF.

V gene TRBV11-3 combines with J gene TRBJ2-2, with D unclear. This CDR3 comprises 15 residues. Between the trimmed V and J ends, which lost 4 bases and 6 bases, there was a span of 15 bases. Germline CDR1 SGHNT, CDR2 YENEEA. The CDR3 spells CASSSRTDRAGELFF. The CDR3 bases are TGTGCCAGCAGCTCCCGGACGGACCGAGCCGGGGAGCTGTTTTTT.

The genes are TRBV4-3 and TRBJ2-7; 9 bases are a match to TRBD1. The V gene's germline CDR1 is LGHNA and CDR2 YSLEER. V lost 1 base to trimming and J lost 4 bases; unmatched junction nucleotides: 5. This CDR3 comprises 15 residues. The CDR3: CASSQGYRGQYEQYF. In DNA, the CDR3 is TGCGCCAGCAGCCAAGGGTACAGGGGGCAGTACGAGCAGTACTTC.

The V gene is TRBV4-3, the J gene TRBJ1-2; no clear D gene. Germline assignment: CDR1 LGHNA and CDR2 YSLEER. This CDR3 comprises 18 residues. The V and J ends lost 0 bases and 5 bases respectively, with 22 bases between them. The CDR3 here is CASSQDPFDESDGYGYTF. The CDR3 DNA sequence: TGCGCCAGCAGCCAAGATCCTTTTGATGAGTCAGATGGGTATGGCTACACCTTC.

This rearrangement joins TRBV4-1 to TRBJ1-1; tentatively, D is TRBD1 (6 bases). This CDR3 comprises 14 residues. Per the germline V gene, CDR1 is MGHRA and CDR2 is YSYEKL. The ends were cut back, 4 bases at V and 3 bases at J, with 12 bases in the middle. CDR3 nucleotides: TGCGCCAGCAGCCCGTCCAGGGGACACACTGAAGCTTTCTTT. Its protein product is CASSPSRGHTEAFF.

CDR3 DNA: TGTGCCAGCAGCTTTTCAGGGAGTGGCTACACCTTC. Its translation: CASSFSGSGYTF. The chain recombines TRBV5-5 with TRBJ1-2; TRBD1 might be the D (5 bases). Looked up from germline, CDR1 is SGHKS and CDR2 is YYEKEE (reference sequence). The CDR3 totals 12 residues. Trimming stripped 2 bases from V and 7 bases from J, with 9 bases between.

In its sample, this clone was seen once. The chain uses TRBV29-1 and TRBJ2-1; D may correspond to TRBD1 or TRBD2 (5 bases each). CDR1 and CDR2 from the germline V gene are SQVTM and ANQGSEA. The germline V and J ends were trimmed by 2 bases and 4 bases, with 18 bases remaining between them. The CDR3 extends over 16 amino acids. The chain's CDR3 is CSVEFFRDLYYNEQFF. DNA of the CDR3: TGCAGCGTTGAATTTTTCAGGGACCTTTATTACAATGAGCAGTTCTTC.